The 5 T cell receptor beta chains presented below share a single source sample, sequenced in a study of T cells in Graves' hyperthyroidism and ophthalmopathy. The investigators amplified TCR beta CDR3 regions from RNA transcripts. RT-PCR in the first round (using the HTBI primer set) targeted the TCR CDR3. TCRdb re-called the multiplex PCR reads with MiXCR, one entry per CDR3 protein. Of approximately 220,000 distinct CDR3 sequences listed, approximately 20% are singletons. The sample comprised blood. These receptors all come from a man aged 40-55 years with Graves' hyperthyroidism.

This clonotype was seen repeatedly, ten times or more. In DNA form, the CDR3 reads TGTGCCAGCAGCCAAGACAGCACCTCCTACGAGCAGTACTTC. Residues: CASSQDSTSYEQYF. This sequence joins TRBV3-1 and TRBJ2-7; D is uncertain. V lost 0 bases and J lost 0, with 6 bases in between. Per the germline V gene, CDR1 is LGHDT and CDR2 is YNNKEL (reference sequence). The CDR3 runs to 14 residues.

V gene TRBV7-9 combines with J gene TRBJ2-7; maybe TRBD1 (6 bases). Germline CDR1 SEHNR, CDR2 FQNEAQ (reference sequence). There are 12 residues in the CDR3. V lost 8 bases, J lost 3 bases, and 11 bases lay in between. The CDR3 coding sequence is TGTGCCAGCTCACGACAGGACTACGAGCAGTACTTC. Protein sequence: CASSRQDYEQYF.

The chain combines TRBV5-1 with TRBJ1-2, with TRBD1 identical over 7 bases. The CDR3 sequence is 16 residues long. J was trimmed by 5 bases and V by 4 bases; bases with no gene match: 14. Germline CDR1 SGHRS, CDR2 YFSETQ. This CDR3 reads CASSLSWDRDAYGYTF. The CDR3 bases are TGCGCCAGCAGCCTCTCCTGGGACAGAGATGCTTATGGCTACACCTTC. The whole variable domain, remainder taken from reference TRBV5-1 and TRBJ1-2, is KAGVTQTPRYLIKTRGQQVTLSCSPISGHRSVSWYQQTPGQGLQFLFEYFSETQRNKGNFPGRFSGRQFSNSRSEMNVSTLELGDSALYLCASSLSWDRDAYGYTFGSGTRLTVV.

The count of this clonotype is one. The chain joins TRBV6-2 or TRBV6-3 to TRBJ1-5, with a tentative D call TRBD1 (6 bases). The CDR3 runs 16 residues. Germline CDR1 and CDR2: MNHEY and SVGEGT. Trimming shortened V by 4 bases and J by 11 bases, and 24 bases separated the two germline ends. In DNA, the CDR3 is TGTGCCAGCAGTTTACGGGGGGACAACCTTCCTAGGACCCAGCATTTT. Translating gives CASSLRGDNLPRTQHF.

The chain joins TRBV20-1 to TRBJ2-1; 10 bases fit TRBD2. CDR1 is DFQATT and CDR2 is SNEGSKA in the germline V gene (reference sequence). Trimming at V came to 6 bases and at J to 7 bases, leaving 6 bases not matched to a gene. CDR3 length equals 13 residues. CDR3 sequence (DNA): TGCAGTGCAAGTAGCGGGGGGAATAATGAGCAGTTCTTC. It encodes CSASSGGNNEQFF.